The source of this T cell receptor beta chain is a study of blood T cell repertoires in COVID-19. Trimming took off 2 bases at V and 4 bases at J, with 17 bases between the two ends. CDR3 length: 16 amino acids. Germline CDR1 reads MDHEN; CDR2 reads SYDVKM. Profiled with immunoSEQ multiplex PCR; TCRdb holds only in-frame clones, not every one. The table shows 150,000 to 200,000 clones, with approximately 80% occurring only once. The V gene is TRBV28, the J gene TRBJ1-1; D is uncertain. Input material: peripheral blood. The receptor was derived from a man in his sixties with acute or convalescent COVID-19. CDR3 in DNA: TGTGCCAGCAGTTTACGCACAGTGAGGGAGGGCACTGAAGCTTTCTTT. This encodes CASSLRTVREGTEAFF.